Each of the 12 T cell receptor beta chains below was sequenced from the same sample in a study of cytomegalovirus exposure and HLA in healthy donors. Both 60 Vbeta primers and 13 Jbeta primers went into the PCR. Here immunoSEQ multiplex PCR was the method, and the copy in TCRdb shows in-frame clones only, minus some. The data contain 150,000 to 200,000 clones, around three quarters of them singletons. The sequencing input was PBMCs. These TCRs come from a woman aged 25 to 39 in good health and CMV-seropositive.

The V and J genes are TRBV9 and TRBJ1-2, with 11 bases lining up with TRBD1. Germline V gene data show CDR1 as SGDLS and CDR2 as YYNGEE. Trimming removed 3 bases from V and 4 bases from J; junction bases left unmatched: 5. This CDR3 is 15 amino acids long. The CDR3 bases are TGTGCCAGCAGCGCCGGACAGGGGGCCGGCTATGGCTACACCTTC. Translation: CASSAGQGAGYGYTF.

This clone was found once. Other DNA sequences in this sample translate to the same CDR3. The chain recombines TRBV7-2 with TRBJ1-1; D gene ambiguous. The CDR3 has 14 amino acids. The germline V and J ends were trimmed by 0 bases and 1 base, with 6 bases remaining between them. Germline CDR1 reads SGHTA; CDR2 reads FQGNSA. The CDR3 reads CASSLARGNTEAFF. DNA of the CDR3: TGTGCCAGCAGCTTAGCTCGGGGGAACACTGAAGCTTTCTTT.

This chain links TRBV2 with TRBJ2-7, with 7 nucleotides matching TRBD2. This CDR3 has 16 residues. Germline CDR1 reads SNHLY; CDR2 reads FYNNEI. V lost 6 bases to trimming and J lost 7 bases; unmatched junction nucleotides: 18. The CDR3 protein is CASRGDRLASTWEQYF. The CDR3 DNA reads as TGTGCCAGCAGGGGAGACCGACTAGCCTCCACTTGGGAGCAGTACTTC. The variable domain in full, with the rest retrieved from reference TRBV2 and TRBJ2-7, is EPEVTQTPSHQVTQMGQEVILRCVPISNHLYFYWYRQILGQKVEFLVSFYNNEISEKSEIFDDQFSVERPDGSNFTLKIRSTKLEDSAMYFCASRGDRLASTWEQYFGPGTRLTVT.

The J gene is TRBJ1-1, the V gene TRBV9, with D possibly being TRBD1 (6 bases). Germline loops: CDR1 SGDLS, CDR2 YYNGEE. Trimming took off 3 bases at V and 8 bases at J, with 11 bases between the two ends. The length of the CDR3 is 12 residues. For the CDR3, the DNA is TGTGCCAGCAGCGGCCTCGACAGGGAAGCTTTCTTT. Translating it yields CASSGLDREAFF.

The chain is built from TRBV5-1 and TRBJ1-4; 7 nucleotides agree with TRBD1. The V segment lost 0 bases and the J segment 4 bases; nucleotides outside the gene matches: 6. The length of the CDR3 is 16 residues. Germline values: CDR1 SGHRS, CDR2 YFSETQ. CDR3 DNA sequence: TGCGCCAGCAGCTTGGAAGGGGGCAGTAATAATGAAAAACTGTTTTTT. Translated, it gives CASSLEGGSNNEKLFF.

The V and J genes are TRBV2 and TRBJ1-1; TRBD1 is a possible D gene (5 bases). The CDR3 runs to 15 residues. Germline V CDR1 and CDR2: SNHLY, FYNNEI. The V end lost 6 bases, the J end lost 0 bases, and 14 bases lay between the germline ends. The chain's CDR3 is CASRQAVGVNTEAFF. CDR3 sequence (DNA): TGTGCCAGCAGACAGGCGGTCGGTGTGAACACTGAAGCTTTCTTT.

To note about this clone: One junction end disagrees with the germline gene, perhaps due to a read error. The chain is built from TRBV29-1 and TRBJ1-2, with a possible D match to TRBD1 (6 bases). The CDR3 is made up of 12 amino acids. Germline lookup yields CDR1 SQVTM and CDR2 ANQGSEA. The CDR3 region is CSVETGNSGYTF. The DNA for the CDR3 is TGCAGCGTTGAAACAGGGAACTCTGGCTACACCTTC.

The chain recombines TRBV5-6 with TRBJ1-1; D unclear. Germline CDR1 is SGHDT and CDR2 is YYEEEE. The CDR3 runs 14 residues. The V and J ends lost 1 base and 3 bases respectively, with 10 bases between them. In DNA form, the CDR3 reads TGTGCCAGCAGCTTGATTATTTCCTACACTGAAGCTTTCTTT. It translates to CASSLIISYTEAFF.

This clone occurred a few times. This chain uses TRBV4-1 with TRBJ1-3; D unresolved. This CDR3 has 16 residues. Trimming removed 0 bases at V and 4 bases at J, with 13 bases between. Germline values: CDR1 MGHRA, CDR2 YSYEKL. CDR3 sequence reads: CASSQDSDLSGNTIYF. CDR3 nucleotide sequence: TGCGCCAGCAGCCAAGATAGCGACCTTTCGGGAAACACCATATATTTT.

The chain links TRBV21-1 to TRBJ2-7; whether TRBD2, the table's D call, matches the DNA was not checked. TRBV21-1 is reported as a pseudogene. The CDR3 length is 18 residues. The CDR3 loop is CASSNFPPGGPLTYEQYF. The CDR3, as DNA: TGTGCCAGCAGCAATTTCCCCCCGGGGGGGCCGTTAACCTACGAGCAGTACTTC.

CDR3 nucleotides: TGTGCCAGCAGGCGGAACAGGGATATTGAGCAGTACTTC. Its translation: CASRRNRDIEQYF. The V and J genes are TRBV7-9 and TRBJ2-7, with a tentative D call TRBD1 (6 bases). The germline V and J ends were trimmed by 6 bases and 7 bases, with 16 bases remaining between them. Per germline, CDR1 SEHNR and CDR2 FQNEAQ (reference sequence). The CDR3 has 13 amino acids.

The CDR3 spells CASSPTTSGRSEQFF. CDR3 coding DNA: TGTGCCAGCAGCCCAACGACTAGCGGGAGATCTGAGCAGTTCTTC. The chain has TRBV5-8 and TRBJ2-1; 12 positions agree with TRBD2. V trimming: 4 bases; J trimming: 9 bases; junction bases outside the gene matches: 8. The germline CDR1 and CDR2 sequences are SGHTS and YDEGEE. The CDR3 consists of 15 residues.